This entry lists 7 T cell receptor beta chains sequenced from one sample in a study of T-cell memory formation after mild COVID-19. From the 5' RACE reads, TCRdb called clonotypes with MiXCR, one entry per CDR3 protein. The table shows 110,000 to 150,000 distinct CDR3 sequences, with around 14% occurring only once. Sequencing was done on a sample of PBMCs or a T cell subset sorted from them (not recorded which). The source is an adult woman who had mild COVID-19 (a few samples of this study predate the infection). Cell type and time point are not known.

This clonotype came up a few times. The genes are TRBV27 and TRBJ1-5, with TRBD1 as a possible D gene (6 bases). V shed 6 bases and J shed 0 bases, with 9 bases lying between them. Germline CDR1 and CDR2: MNHEY and SMNVEV (reference sequence). There are 14 residues in the CDR3. The CDR3 sequence: CASRIRGSNQPQHF. The CDR3 region has the DNA TGTGCCAGCAGAATCAGGGGTAGCAATCAGCCCCAGCATTTT.

This clonotype has a handful of counts. The chain combines TRBV7-9 with TRBJ2-1; 13 nucleotides agree with TRBD2. The CDR3 runs 15 residues. Unmatched junction bases numbered 3, after V lost 6 bases and J lost 4 bases. CDR1 SEHNR and CDR2 FQNEAQ come from the germline V gene (reference sequence). Here the CDR3 DNA reads TGTGCCAGCAGTTTGACTAGCGGGAGGTACAATGAGCAGTTCTTC. The encoded protein is CASSLTSGRYNEQFF.

This chain joins TRBV4-1 and TRBJ1-1; 7 bases agree with TRBD1. Germline V gene lookup returns CDR1 MGHRA and CDR2 YSYEKL. The V and J ends lost 2 bases and 1 base, in that order; junction bases with no gene match: 4. This CDR3 contains 15 residues. CDR3 sequence reads: CASSQHRGPNTEAFF. As DNA, the CDR3 is TGCGCCAGCAGCCAACACAGGGGACCGAACACTGAAGCTTTCTTT.

Note on this clonotype: Sequence at one end of the junction differs from germline and may be a read error. This rearrangement joins TRBV2 to TRBJ1-1, with D hard to call. CDR1 SNHLY and CDR2 FYNNEI come from the germline V gene. The CDR3 totals 13 residues. CDR3 protein: CARDGLPPTGAFF. DNA of the CDR3: TGTGCCAGGGACGGGCTCCCCCCGACTGGAGCTTTCTTT.

Only a few counts were recorded for this clonotype. This sequence joins TRBV7-9 and TRBJ1-1, with 10 bases identical to TRBD1. CDR1 SEHNR and CDR2 FQNEAQ come from the germline V gene (reference sequence). V lost 3 bases to trimming and J lost 2 bases; unmatched junction nucleotides: 3. The CDR3 length is 15 residues. Here the CDR3 reads CASSLGTGENTEAFF. DNA of the CDR3: TGTGCCAGCAGCTTGGGGACAGGGGAAAACACTGAAGCTTTCTTT. The full variable domain, with the rest looked up from reference TRBV7-9 and TRBJ1-1, is DTGVSQNPRHKITKRGQNVTFRCDPISEHNRLYWYRQTLGQGPEFLTYFQNEAQLEKSRLLSDRFSAERPKGSFSTLEIQRTEQGDSAMYLCASSLGTGENTEAFFGQGTRLTVV.

The rearrangement joins TRBV2 to TRBJ2-2, with 7 bases lining up with TRBD2. CDR1 and CDR2 (germline): SNHLY, FYNNEI. V gave up 8 bases and J gave up 6 bases; unmatched junction bases: 12. This CDR3 is built from 15 residues. This CDR3 reads CASSMDGRLAGELFF. The CDR3 DNA reads as TGTGCCAGCTCGATGGACGGGAGGTTGGCCGGGGAGCTGTTTTTT. Full variable domain (outside the CDR3, taken from reference TRBV2 and TRBJ2-2): EPEVTQTPSHQVTQMGQEVILRCVPISNHLYFYWYRQILGQKVEFLVSFYNNEISEKSEIFDDQFSVERPDGSNFTLKIRSTKLEDSAMYFCASSMDGRLAGELFFGEGSRLTVL.

The sample holds a few counts of this clonotype. The CDR3 sequence is CASTTGPYADTQYF. For the CDR3, the DNA is TGTGCCAGCACGACGGGACCTTACGCAGATACGCAGTATTTT. The chain uses TRBV12-3 or TRBV12-4 and TRBJ2-3; D might be TRBD1 or TRBD2, each matching 5 bases. Trimming took off 7 bases at V and 4 bases at J, with 15 bases between the two ends. The CDR3 covers 14 residues.